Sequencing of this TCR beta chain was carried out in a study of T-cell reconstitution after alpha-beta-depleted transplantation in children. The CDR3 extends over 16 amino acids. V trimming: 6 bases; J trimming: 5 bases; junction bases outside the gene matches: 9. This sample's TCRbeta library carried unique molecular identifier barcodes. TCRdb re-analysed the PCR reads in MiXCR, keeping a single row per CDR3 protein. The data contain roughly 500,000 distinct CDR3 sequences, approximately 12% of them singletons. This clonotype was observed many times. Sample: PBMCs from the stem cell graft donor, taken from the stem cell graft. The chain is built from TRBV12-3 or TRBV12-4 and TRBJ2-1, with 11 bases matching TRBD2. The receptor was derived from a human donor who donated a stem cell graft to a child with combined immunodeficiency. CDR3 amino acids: CASRYGLAGHNNEQFF. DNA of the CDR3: TGTGCCAGCAGGTACGGACTAGCGGGCCACAACAATGAGCAGTTCTTC.